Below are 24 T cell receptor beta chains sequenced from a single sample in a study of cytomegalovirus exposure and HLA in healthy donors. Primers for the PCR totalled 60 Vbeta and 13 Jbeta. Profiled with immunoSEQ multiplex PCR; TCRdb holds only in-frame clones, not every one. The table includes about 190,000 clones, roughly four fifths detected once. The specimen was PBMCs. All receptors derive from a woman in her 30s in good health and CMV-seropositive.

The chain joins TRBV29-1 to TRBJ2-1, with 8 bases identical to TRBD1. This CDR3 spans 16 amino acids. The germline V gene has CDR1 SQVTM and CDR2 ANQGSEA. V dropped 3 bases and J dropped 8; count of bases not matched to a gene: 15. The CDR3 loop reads CSVDTDHGQGVDEQFF. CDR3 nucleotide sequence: TGCAGCGTTGACACAGACCATGGACAGGGTGTTGATGAGCAGTTCTTC.

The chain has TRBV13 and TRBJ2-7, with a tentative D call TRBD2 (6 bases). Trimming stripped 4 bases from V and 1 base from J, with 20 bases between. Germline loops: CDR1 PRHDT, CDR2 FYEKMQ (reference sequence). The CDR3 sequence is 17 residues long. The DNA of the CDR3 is TGTGCCAGCAGCTGGAGGGACTCCGGGAGTGGATCCTACGAGCAGTACTTC. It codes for CASSWRDSGSGSYEQYF.

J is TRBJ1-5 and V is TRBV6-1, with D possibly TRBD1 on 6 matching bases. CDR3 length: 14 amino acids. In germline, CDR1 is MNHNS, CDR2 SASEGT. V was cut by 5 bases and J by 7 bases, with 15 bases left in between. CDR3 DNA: TGTGCCAGCAGTCCCCCAGGGGCGAAACAGCCCCAGCATTTT. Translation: CASSPPGAKQPQHF.

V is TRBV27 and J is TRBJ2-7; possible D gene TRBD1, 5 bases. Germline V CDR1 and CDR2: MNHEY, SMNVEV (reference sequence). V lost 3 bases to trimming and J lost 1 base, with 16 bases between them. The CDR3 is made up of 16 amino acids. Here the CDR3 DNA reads TGTGCCAGCAGTTTTGAAGCAGGCAGGGCATCCTACGAGCAGTACTTC. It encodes CASSFEAGRASYEQYF.

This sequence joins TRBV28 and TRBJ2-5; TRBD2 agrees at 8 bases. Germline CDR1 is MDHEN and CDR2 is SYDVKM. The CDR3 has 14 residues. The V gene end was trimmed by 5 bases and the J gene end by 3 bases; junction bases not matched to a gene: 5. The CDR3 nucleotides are TGTGCCAGCAGTCCGACTAGCGCCGAAGAGACCCAGTACTTC. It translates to CASSPTSAEETQYF.

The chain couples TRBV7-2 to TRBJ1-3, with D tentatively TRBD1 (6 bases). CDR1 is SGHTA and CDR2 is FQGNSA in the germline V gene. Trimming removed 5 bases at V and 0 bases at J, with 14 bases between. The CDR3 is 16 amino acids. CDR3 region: CASSLYTGSSGNTIYF. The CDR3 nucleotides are TGTGCCAGCAGCCTTTATACAGGGTCCTCTGGAAACACCATATATTTT. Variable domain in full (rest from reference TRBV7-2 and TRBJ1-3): GAGVSQSPSNKVTEKGKDVELRCDPISGHTALYWYRQSLGQGLEFLIYFQGNSAPDKSGLPSDRFSAERTGGSVSTLTIQRTQQEDSAVYLCASSLYTGSSGNTIYFGEGSWLTVV.

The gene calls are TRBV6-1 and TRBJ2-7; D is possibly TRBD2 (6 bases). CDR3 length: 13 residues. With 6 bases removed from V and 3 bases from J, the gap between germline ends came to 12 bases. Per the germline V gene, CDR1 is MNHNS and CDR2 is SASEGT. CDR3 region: CASSRGTSYEQYF. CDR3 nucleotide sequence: TGTGCCAGCAGCCGGGGGACGAGCTACGAGCAGTACTTC.

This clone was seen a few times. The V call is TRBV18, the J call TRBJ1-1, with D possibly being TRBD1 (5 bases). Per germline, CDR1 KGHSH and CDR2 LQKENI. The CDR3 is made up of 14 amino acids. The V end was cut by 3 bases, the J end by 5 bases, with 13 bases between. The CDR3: CASSPGRVGTEAFF. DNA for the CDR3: TGTGCCAGCTCACCCGGCAGGGTGGGGACTGAAGCTTTCTTT.

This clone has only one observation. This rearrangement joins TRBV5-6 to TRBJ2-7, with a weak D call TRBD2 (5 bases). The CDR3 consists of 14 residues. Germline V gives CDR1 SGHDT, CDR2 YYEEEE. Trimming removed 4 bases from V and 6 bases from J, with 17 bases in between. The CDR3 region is CASSPLPDRGEQYF. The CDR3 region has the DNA TGTGCCAGCAGCCCCCTTCCGGACCGGGGCGAGCAGTACTTC.

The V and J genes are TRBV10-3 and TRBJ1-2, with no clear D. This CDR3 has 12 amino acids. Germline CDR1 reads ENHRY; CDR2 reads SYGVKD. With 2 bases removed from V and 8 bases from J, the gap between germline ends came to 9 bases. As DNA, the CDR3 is TGTGCCATCAGTGAGGGGAGTAGGGGCTACACCTTC. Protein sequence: CAISEGSRGYTF.

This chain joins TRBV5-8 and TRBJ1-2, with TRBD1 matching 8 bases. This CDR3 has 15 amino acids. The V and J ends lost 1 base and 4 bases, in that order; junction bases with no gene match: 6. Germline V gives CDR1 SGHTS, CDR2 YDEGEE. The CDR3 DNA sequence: TGTGCCAGCAGCTTGTTCAGGGGGCGAAGCTATGGCTACACCTTC. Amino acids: CASSLFRGRSYGYTF.

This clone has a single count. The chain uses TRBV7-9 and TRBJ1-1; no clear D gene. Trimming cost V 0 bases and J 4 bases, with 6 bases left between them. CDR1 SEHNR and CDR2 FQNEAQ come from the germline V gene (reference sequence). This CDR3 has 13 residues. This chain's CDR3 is CASSLALTTEAFF. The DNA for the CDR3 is TGTGCCAGCAGCTTAGCGCTAACCACTGAAGCTTTCTTT.

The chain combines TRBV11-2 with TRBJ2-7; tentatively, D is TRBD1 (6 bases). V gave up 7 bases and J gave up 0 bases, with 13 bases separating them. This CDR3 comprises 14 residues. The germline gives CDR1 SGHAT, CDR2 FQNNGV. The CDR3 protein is CASTWGTLSYEQYF. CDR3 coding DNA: TGTGCCAGCACCTGGGGGACACTCTCCTACGAGCAGTACTTC.

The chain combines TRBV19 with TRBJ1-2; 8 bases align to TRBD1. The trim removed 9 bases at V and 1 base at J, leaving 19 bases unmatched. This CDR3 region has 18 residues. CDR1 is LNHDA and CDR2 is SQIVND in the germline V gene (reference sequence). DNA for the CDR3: TGTGCCAGCAGGGGACCAGACCGGACAGGGCAGCTTAACTATGGCTACACCTTC. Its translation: CASRGPDRTGQLNYGYTF.

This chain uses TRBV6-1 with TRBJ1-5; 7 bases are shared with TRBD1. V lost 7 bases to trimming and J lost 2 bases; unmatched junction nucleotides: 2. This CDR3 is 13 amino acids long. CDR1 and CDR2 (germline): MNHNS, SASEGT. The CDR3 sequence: CASTGTGNQPQHF. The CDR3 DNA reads TGTGCCAGCACCGGGACAGGCAATCAGCCCCAGCATTTT.

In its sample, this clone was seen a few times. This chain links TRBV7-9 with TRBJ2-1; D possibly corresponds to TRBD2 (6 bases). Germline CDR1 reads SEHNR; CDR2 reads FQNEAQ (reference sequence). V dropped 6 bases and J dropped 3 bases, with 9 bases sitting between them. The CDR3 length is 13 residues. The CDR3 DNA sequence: TGTGCCAGCAGTCGCGGGATCTACAATGAGCAGTTCTTC. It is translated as CASSRGIYNEQFF.

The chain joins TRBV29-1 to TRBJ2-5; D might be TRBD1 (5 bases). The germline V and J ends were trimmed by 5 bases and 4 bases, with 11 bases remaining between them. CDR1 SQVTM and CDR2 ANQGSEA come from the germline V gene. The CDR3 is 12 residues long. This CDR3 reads CSVPWGRETQYF. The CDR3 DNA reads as TGCAGCGTTCCCTGGGGCCGAGAGACCCAGTACTTC.

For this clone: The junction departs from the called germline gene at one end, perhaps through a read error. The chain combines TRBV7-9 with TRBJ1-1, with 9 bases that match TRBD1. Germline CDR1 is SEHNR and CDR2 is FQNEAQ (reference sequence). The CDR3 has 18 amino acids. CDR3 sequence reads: CSSSLDFDRGGFNTEAFF. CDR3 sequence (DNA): TGTTCCAGCAGCTTAGACTTCGACAGGGGGGGGTTTAACACTGAAGCTTTCTTT. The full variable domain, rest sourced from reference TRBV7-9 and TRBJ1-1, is DTGVSQNPRHKITKRGQNVTFRCDPISEHNRLYWYRQTLGQGPEFLTYFQNEAQLEKSRLLSDRFSAERPKGSFSTLEIQRTEQGDSAMYLCSSSLDFDRGGFNTEAFFGQGTRLTVV.

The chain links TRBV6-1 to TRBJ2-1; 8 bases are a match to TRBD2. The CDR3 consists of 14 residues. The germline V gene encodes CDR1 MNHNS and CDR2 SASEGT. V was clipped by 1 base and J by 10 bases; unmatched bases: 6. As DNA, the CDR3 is TGTGCCAGCAGTGAAGTCGGGAGGGCCGGGGAGCAGTTCTTC. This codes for CASSEVGRAGEQFF.

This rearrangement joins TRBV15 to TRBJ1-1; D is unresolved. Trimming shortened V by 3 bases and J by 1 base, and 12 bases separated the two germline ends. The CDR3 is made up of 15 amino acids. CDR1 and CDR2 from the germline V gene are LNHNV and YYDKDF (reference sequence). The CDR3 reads CATSRDSLQNTEAFF. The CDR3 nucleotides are TGTGCCACCAGCAGGGACTCATTACAGAACACTGAAGCTTTCTTT.

This CDR3 is CSVQEGEQFF. CDR3 coding DNA: TGCAGCGTTCAGGAGGGGGAGCAGTTCTTC. The chain has TRBV29-1 and TRBJ2-1, with TRBD2 as a possible D gene (6 bases). V lost 5 bases and J 10 bases, leaving 9 bases between the germline ends. This CDR3 has 10 residues. Germline V lookup: CDR1 SQVTM, CDR2 ANQGSEA.

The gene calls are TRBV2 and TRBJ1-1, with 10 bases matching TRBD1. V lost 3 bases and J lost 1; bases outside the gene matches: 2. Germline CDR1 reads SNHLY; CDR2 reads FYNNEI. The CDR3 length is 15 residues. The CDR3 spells CASSDWTGGNTEAFF. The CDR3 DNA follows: TGTGCCAGCAGTGACTGGACAGGGGGGAACACTGAAGCTTTCTTT. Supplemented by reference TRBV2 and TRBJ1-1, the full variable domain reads EPEVTQTPSHQVTQMGQEVILRCVPISNHLYFYWYRQILGQKVEFLVSFYNNEISEKSEIFDDQFSVERPDGSNFTLKIRSTKLEDSAMYFCASSDWTGGNTEAFFGQGTRLTVV.

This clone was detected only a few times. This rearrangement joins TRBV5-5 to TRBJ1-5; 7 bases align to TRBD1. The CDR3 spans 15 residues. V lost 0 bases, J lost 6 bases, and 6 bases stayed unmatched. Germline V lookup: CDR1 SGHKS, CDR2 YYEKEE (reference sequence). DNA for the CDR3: TGTGCCAGCAGCTTGGGACAGGGACGTAGTCAGCCCCAGCATTTT. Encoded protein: CASSLGQGRSQPQHF.

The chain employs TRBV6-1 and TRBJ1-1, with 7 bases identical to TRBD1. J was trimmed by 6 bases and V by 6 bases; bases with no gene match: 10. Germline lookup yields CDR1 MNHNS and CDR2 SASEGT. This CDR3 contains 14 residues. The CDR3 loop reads CASRHSTGVPEAFF. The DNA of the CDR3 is TGTGCCAGCAGGCATAGTACAGGGGTCCCTGAAGCTTTCTTT.